The 5 T cell receptor beta chains presented below share a single source sample, sequenced in a study of identical twins. TCRdb re-called the 5' RACE reads through MiXCR, storing one row per CDR3 protein. The table includes around 450,000 distinct CDR3 sequences, 11% to 15% detected once. In addition, the sample was reused for a study of yellow fever vaccine responses in identical twins.

Input material: CD4+ T cells sorted from blood. The receptors come from a woman aged 18-29 years in good health.

V gene TRBV24-1 combines with J gene TRBJ2-7; 9 nucleotides align to TRBD1. Germline lookup yields CDR1 KGHDR and CDR2 SFDVKD. The CDR3 covers 15 residues. With 5 bases clipped from V and 1 base from J, the junction kept 5 bases outside the gene matches. CDR3 protein: CATSATGGASYEQYF. CDR3 DNA: TGTGCCACCAGTGCCACAGGGGGCGCGTCCTACGAGCAGTACTTC.

CDR3 coding DNA: TGTGCCAGTAAGAATGGGGGGGCGAACACCGGGGAGCTGTTTTTT. It is translated as CASKNGGANTGELFF. The rearrangement joins TRBV12-3 or TRBV12-4 to TRBJ2-2, with TRBD2 matching 7 bases. The CDR3 sequence is 15 residues long. V was pared by 9 bases and J by 0 bases, with 7 bases of the junction left unmatched.

This clonotype was found a few times. CDR3 sequence reads: CASSYSRANSGNTIYF. The CDR3 DNA follows: TGTGCCAGCAGTTACTCCCGGGCCAACTCTGGAAACACCATATATTTT. The rearrangement joins TRBV6-5 to TRBJ1-3; D not certain. Germline CDR1 and CDR2: MNHEY and SVGAGI. V dropped 0 bases and J dropped 0 bases, with 9 bases sitting between them. The CDR3 has 16 residues.

This clonotype has a handful of counts. The chain employs TRBV7-2 and TRBJ2-7, with 12 bases identical to TRBD2. Germline V gene data show CDR1 as SGHTA and CDR2 as FQGNSA. The J segment lost 3 bases and the V segment lost 5 bases, leaving 2 bases of the junction unmatched. CDR3 size: 14 residues. The CDR3 bases are TGTGCCAGCAGCCCTAGCGGGAGGGGCTACGAGCAGTACTTC. This sequence encodes CASSPSGRGYEQYF.

The gene calls are TRBV5-1 and TRBJ2-7; no clear D. V was shortened by 0 bases and J by 2 bases, with 9 bases between the two germline ends. This CDR3 has 14 amino acids. Germline-derived CDR1 and CDR2 are SGHRS and YFSETQ. CDR3 DNA: TGCGCCAGCAGCTTGGTTGGGTACACCTACGAGCAGTACTTC. Its translation: CASSLVGYTYEQYF.